Listed here are 10 T cell receptor beta chains from one sample, sequenced in a study of shared clonotypes between healthy human individuals. Some clones are missing from TCRdb's copy, which holds only in-frame ones; the method was immunoSEQ multiplex PCR. Of millions of clones listed, roughly 94% are singletons. Naive CD8 cells comprised CD45RO-negative, CCR7-positively selected cells, excluding terminally differentiated effector memory CD45RA+ cells. The sequencing sample was made of naive CD8+ T cells sorted from blood. The receptors were gathered from a man in his late teens or twenties in good health.

The chain links TRBV7-9 to TRBJ2-3; D is undetermined. The CDR3 sequence is 11 residues long. Between the trimmed V and J ends, which lost 5 bases and 6 bases, there was a span of 6 bases. Per germline, CDR1 SEHNR and CDR2 FQNEAQ (reference sequence). In DNA, the CDR3 is TGTGCCAGCAGCACAATGGATACGCAGTATTTT. Protein sequence: CASSTMDTQYF. The whole variable domain, remainder taken from reference TRBV7-9 and TRBJ2-3, is DTGVSQNPRHKITKRGQNVTFRCDPISEHNRLYWYRQTLGQGPEFLTYFQNEAQLEKSRLLSDRFSAERPKGSFSTLEIQRTEQGDSAMYLCASSTMDTQYFGPGTRLTVL.

This chain joins TRBV7-9 and TRBJ2-7; D is tentatively TRBD1 or TRBD2 (6 bases each). V lost 6 bases, J lost 4 bases, and 16 bases lay in between. The CDR3 is 14 amino acids. CDR1 SEHNR and CDR2 FQNEAQ come from the germline V gene (reference sequence). The CDR3: CASSPLEGTYEQYF. The CDR3, as DNA: TGTGCCAGCAGTCCTCTGGAGGGGACATACGAGCAGTACTTC.

The chain employs TRBV27 and TRBJ2-7, with TRBD1 matching 8 bases. The germline V gene has CDR1 MNHEY and CDR2 SMNVEV (reference sequence). After removal of 4 bases from V and 7 bases from J, the junction contained 12 bases not matched to a gene. The CDR3 spans 15 residues. CDR3 in DNA: TGTGCCAGCAGTTCTCTTCCAGGGGGCCAGTGGGAGCAGTACTTC. Translation gives CASSSLPGGQWEQYF.

The CDR3 bases are TGTGCCTGGGACGGCTCCTACGAGCAGTACTTC. This gives the protein CAWDGSYEQYF. This chain links TRBV30 with TRBJ2-7; no firm D call. V lost 5 bases, J lost 0 bases, and 5 bases lay in between. Germline V CDR1 and CDR2: GTSNPN, SVGIG (reference sequence). CDR3 size: 11 residues.

With regard to this clone: In the same sample, other DNA sequences code for this CDR3. The genes are TRBV11-2 and TRBJ1-5; no clear D. CDR3 size: 13 residues. In germline, CDR1 is SGHAT, CDR2 FQNNGV. Trimming left V 2 bases short and J 2 bases short, with 4 bases between. DNA for the CDR3: TGTGCCAGCAGCTTAACGGGCAATCAGCCCCAGCATTTT. Its protein product is CASSLTGNQPQHF. The full variable domain, with the rest looked up from reference TRBV11-2 and TRBJ1-5, is EAGVAQSPRYKIIEKRQSVAFWCNPISGHATLYWYQQILGQGPKLLIQFQNNGVVDDSQLPKDRFSAERLKGVDSTLKIQPAKLEDSAVYLCASSLTGNQPQHFGDGTRLSIL.

The chain employs TRBV2 and TRBJ2-3, with 9 positions matching TRBD2. With V trimmed by 7 bases and J by 3 bases, 11 bases remained unmatched. CDR1 and CDR2 (germline): SNHLY, FYNNEI. CDR3 size: 16 residues. The CDR3 DNA sequence: TGTGCCAGCAACGGAGCGGGAGGATTGGCGACAGATACGCAGTATTTT. Its protein is CASNGAGGLATDTQYF.

J is TRBJ2-1 and V is TRBV11-3, with D perhaps matching TRBD2 (5 bases). The CDR3 loop spans 11 amino acids. Germline V gene data show CDR1 as SGHNT and CDR2 as YENEEA. The germline V and J ends were trimmed by 5 bases and 8 bases, with 7 bases remaining between them. The CDR3: CASSISDEQFF. CDR3 nucleotides: TGTGCCAGCAGCATTAGCGATGAGCAGTTCTTC.

This chain connects TRBV19 to TRBJ1-2; TRBD1 aligns across 9 bases. Per the germline V gene, CDR1 is LNHDA and CDR2 is SQIVND (reference sequence). The V and J ends lost 3 bases and 4 bases, in that order; junction bases with no gene match: 6. The CDR3 loop spans 15 amino acids. The CDR3 bases are TGTGCCAGTAGTATGGGGGACAGGGATATCTATGGCTACACCTTC. It translates to CASSMGDRDIYGYTF.

The chain carries TRBV11-2 and TRBJ2-4; 9 bases are shared with TRBD2. V lost 5 bases and J lost 8; bases outside the gene matches: 13. CDR3 size: 16 residues. CDR1 is SGHAT, CDR2 FQNNGV, per germline. CDR3 bases: TGTGCCAGCAGCCTAGGGGGACTAGCTCATGAGGACATTCAGTACTTC. Residues: CASSLGGLAHEDIQYF.

The chain is built from TRBV7-2 and TRBJ1-1; no reliable D call. CDR3 length equals 14 residues. Per the germline V gene, CDR1 is SGHTA and CDR2 is FQGNSA. V was cut by 5 bases and J by 2 bases, with 12 bases left in between. CDR3 in DNA: TGTGCCAGCAGCGACACAGCGGAAAACACTGAAGCTTTCTTT. This translates into CASSDTAENTEAFF.